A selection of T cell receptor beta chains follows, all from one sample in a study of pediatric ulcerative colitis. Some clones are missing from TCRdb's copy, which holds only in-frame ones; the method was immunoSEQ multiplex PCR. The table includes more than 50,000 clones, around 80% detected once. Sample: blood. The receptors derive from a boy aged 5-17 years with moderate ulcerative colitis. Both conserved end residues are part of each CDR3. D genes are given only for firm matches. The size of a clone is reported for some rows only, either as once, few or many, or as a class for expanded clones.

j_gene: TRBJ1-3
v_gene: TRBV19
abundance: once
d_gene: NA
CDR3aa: CATRQLGGYYTIYF
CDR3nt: TGTGCCACCCGCCAACTGGGCGGTTACTACACCATATATTTT

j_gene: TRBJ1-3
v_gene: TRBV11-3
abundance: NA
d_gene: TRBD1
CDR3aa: CASSLGRMDRGSGNTIYF
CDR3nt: TGTGCCAGCAGCTTAGGAAGAATGGACAGGGGCTCTGGAAACACCATATATTTT

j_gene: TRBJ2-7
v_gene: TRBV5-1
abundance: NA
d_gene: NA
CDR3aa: CASSLPADSTYEQYF
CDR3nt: TGCGCCAGCAGCTTGCCGGCCGACAGCACTTACGAGCAGTACTTC

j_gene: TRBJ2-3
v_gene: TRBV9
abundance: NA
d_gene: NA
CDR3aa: CASSVEGGSRDTQYF
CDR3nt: TGTGCCAGCAGCGTCGAGGGGGGGAGCCGGGATACGCAGTATTTT

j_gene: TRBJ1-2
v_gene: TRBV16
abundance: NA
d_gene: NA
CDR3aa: CASSNQRRGTNYGYTF
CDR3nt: TGTGCCAGCAGCAACCAGCGGCGAGGAACTAACTATGGCTACACCTTC

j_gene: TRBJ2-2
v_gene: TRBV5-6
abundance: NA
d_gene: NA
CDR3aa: CASSRGAGPGELFF
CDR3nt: TGTGCCAGCAGCCGGGGCGCGGGGCCCGGGGAGCTGTTTTTT

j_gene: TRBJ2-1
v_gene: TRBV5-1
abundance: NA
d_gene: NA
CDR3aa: CASSLAGAGPGSYNEQFF
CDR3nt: TGCGCCAGCAGCTTGGCCGGGGCTGGTCCGGGGTCCTACAATGAGCAGTTCTTC

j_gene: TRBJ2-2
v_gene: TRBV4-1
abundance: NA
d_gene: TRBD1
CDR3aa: CASSQGGGYLTGELFF
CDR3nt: TGCGCCAGCAGCCAAGGAGGGGGCTACCTCACCGGGGAGCTGTTTTTT

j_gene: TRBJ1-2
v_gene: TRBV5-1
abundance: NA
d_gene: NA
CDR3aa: CASSSGLEGLYYGYTF
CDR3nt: TGCGCCAGCAGCTCGGGGCTGGAGGGGTTGTACTATGGCTACACCTTC

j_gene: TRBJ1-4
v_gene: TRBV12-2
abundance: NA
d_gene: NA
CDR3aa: CASRLRTGTTTNEKLFF
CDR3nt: TGTGCAAGTCGCCTTCGGACAGGGACCACAACTAATGAAAAACTGTTTTTT

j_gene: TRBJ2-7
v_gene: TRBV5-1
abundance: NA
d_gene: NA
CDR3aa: CASSLVPGMDYEQYF
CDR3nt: TGCGCCAGCAGCTTGGTGCCAGGGATGGACTACGAGCAGTACTTC

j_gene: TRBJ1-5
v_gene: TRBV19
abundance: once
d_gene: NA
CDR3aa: CASRVGGEHQPQHF
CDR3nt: TGTGCCAGTAGAGTGGGGGGCGAACATCAGCCCCAGCATTTT

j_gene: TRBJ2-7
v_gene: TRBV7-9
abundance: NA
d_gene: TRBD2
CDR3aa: CASSFLAGGGYEQYF
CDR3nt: TGTGCCAGCAGCTTCTTAGCGGGAGGAGGCTACGAGCAGTACTTC

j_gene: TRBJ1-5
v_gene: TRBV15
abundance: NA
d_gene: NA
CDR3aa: CATSRGTAAKRNQPQHF
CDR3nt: TGTGCCACCAGCAGGGGGACCGCTGCGAAGCGCAATCAGCCCCAGCATTTT

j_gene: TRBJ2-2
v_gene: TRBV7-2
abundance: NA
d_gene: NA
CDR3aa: CASSLGWQGTGELFF
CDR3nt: TGTGCCAGCAGCTTAGGGTGGCAGGGGACCGGGGAGCTGTTTTTT

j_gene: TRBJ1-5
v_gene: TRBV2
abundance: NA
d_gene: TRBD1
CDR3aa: CASQKPDREDSNQPQHF
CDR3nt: TGTGCCAGCCAAAAACCCGACAGGGAGGATAGCAATCAGCCCCAGCATTTT

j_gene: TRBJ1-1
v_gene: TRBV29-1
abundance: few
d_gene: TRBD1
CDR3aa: CSVRQGMNTEAFF
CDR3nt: TGCAGCGTTAGACAGGGGATGAACACTGAAGCTTTCTTT

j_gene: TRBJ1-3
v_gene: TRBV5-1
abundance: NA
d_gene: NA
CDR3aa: CASGAGDNSGNTIYF
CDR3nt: TGCGCCAGCGGGGCGGGGGACAACTCTGGAAACACCATATATTTT

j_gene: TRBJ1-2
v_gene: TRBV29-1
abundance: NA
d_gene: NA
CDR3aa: CSVEPGGWNGYTF
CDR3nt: TGCAGCGTTGAACCCGGGGGTTGGAATGGCTACACCTTC

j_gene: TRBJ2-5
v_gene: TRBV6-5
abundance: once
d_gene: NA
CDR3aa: CASSPRPNGETQYF
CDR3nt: TGTGCCAGCAGTCCAAGACCTAATGGGGAGACCCAGTACTTC

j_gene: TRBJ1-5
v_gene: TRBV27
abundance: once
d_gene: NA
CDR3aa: CASSFAGAYNQPQHF
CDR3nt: TGTGCCAGCAGTTTCGCGGGGGCATACAATCAGCCCCAGCATTTT

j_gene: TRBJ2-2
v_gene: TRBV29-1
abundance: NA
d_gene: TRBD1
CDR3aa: CSVEGGWVGELFF
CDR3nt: TGCAGCGTAGAAGGGGGCTGGGTCGGGGAGCTGTTTTTT

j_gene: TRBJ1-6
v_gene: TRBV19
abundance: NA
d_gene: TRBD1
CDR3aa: CASSNGLRQGNSPLHF
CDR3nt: TGTGCCAGTAGCAACGGTTTGAGACAGGGTAATTCACCCCTCCACTTT

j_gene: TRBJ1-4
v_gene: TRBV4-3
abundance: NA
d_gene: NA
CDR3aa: CASSQSTGRRGNEKLFF
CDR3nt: TGCGCCAGCAGCCAATCGACAGGCCGGAGGGGTAATGAAAAACTGTTTTTT

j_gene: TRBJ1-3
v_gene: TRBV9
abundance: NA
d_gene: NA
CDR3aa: CASSSQRSHSGNTIYF
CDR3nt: TGTGCCAGCAGCTCCCAGCGAAGCCACTCTGGAAACACCATATATTTT

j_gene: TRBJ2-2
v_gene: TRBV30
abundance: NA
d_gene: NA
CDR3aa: CAWGRVVSGELFF
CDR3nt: TGTGCCTGGGGTCGTGTTGTGTCCGGGGAGCTGTTTTTT

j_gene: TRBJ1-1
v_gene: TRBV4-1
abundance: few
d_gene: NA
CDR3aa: CASSRAGRKMNTEAFF
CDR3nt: TGCGCCAGCAGCCGGGCAGGACGGAAGATGAACACTGAAGCTTTCTTT

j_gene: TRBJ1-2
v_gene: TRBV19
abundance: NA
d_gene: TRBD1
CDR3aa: CASSPIRDRLQYDYTF
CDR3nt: TGTGCCAGTAGTCCTATCCGGGACAGGCTTCAGTATGACTACACCTTC

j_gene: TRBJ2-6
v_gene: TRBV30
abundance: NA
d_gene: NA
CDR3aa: CAWSRLGDGANVLTF
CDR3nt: TGTGCCTGGAGCCGCCTTGGGGATGGGGCCAACGTCCTGACTTTC

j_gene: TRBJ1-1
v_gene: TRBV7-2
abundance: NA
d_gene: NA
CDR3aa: CASSWQTGREAFF
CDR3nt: TGTGCCAGCAGCTGGCAGACGGGGAGGGAAGCTTTCTTT

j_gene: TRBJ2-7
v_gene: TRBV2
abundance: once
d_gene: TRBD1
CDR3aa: CASSQTGSRYEQYF
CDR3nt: TGTGCCAGCAGCCAGACAGGGAGTCGCTACGAGCAGTACTTC

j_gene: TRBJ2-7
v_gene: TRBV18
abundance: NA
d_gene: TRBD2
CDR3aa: CASSTGEGYYEQYF
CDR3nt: TGTGCCAGCTCAACCGGGGAGGGGTACTACGAGCAGTACTTC

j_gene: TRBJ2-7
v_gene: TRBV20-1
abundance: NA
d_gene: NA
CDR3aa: CSASSSPEQYF
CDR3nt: TGCAGTGCGAGCTCCTCCCCCGAGCAGTACTTC

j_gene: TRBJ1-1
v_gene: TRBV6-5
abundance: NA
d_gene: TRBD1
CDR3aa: CASRYRGNTEAFF
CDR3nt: TGTGCCAGCAGGTACAGGGGGAACACTGAAGCTTTCTTT

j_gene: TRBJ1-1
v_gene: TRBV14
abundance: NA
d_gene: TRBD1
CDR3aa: CASSQRQGWTEAFF
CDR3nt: TGTGCCAGCAGCCAACGACAGGGATGGACTGAAGCTTTCTTT

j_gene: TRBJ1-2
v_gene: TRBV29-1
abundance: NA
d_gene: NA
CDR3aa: CSVEDPASSYGYTF
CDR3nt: TGCAGCGTTGAAGATCCTGCATCAAGCTATGGCTACACCTTC

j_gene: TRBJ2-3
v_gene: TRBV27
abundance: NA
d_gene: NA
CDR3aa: CASSPRGSTDTQYF
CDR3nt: TGTGCCAGCAGTCCTCGGGGGAGCACAGATACGCAGTATTTT

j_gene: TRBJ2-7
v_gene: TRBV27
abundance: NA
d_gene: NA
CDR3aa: CASSPGSSFEQYF
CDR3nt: TGTGCCAGCAGCCCTGGCTCTAGTTTCGAGCAGTACTTC

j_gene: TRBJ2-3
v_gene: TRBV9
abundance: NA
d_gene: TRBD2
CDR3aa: CASSIGTRSDTQYF
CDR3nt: TGTGCCAGCAGCATCGGGACTAGGTCAGATACGCAGTATTTT

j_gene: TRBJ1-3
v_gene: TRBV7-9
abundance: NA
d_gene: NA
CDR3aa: CASSLEGSGSSGNTIYF
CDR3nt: TGTGCCAGCAGCTTAGAAGGGTCAGGCAGCTCTGGAAACACCATATATTTT

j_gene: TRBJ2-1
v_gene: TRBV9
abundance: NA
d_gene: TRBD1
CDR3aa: CASSPYSGQGSAGEQFF
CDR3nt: TGTGCCAGCAGCCCATACTCGGGACAGGGTAGCGCGGGTGAGCAGTTCTTC

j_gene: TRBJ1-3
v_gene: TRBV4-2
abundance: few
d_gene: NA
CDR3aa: CASSRAYREFTGNTIYF
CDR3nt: TGTGCCAGCAGCCGGGCCTATAGGGAATTTACTGGAAACACCATATATTTT

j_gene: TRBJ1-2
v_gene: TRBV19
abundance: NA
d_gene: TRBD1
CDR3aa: CASSNRGNDGYTF
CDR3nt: TGTGCCAGTAGTAACAGGGGAAATGATGGCTACACCTTC

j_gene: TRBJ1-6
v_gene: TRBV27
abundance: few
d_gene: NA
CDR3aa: CASRGPGNSPLHF
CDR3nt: TGTGCCAGCAGGGGTCCAGGCAATTCACCCCTCCACTTT

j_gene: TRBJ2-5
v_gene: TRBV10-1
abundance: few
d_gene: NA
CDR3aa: CASSESGRETQYF
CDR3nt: TGCGCCAGCAGTGAGTCGGGGAGAGAGACCCAGTACTTC

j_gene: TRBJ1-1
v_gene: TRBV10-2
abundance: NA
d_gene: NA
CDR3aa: CASSGARQDLNTEAFF
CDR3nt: TGCGCCAGCAGTGGCGCTCGCCAGGACCTGAACACTGAAGCTTTCTTT

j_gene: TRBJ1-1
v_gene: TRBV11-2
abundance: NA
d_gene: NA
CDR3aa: CASRKRVLISEAFF
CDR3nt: TGTGCCAGCAGAAAAAGGGTACTTATCTCTGAAGCTTTCTTT

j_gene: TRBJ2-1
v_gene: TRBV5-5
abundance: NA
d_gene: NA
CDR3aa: CASSSYPEGRYNEQFF
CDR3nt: TGTGCCAGCAGCTCCTACCCCGAGGGCCGTTACAATGAGCAGTTCTTC

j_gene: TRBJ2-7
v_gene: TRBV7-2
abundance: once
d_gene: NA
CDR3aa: CASSWNSGMSSYEQYF
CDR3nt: TGTGCCAGCAGCTGGAATAGCGGAATGAGCTCCTACGAGCAGTACTTC

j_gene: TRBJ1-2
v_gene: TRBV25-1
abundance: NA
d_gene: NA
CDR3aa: CASTPETVSNYGYTF
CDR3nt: TGTGCCAGCACGCCCGAGACAGTTTCCAACTATGGCTACACCTTC

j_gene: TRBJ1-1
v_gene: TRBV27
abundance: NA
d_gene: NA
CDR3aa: CASSLIFGRGMNTEAFF
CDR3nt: TGTGCCAGCAGTTTAATCTTCGGGCGAGGAATGAACACTGAAGCTTTCTTT